The rows below give T cell receptor beta chains drawn from one sample of a study of T cell responses to AZD1222 COVID-19 vaccine. The table came from immunoSEQ multiplex PCR; TCRdb's copy has only in-frame clones and leaves some out. The table shows about 92,000 clones, with roughly 90% occurring only once. Here the sequenced sample was peripheral blood, taken on day 0 of AZD1222 vaccination. The source of these receptors is an adult in good health. Both conserved end residues are part of each CDR3. A D gene is named only where the DNA matches it firmly. Part of the rows lack a size; the others show once, few, many or a class for expanded clones.

CDR3 length | J gene | clone size | V gene | D gene | CDR3 protein | CDR3 DNA
12 | TRBJ2-7 | NA | TRBV7-2 | NA | CASSLTNYEQYF | TGTGCCAGCAGCTTGACAAACTACGAGCAGTACTTC
14 | TRBJ2-7 | NA | TRBV18 | TRBD2 | CASSPAGARYEQYF | TGTGCCAGCTCACCGGCGGGAGCTCGCTACGAGCAGTACTTC
15 | TRBJ2-7 | few | TRBV7-9 | TRBD2 | CASSPLSGGTYEQYF | TGTGCCAGCAGCCCCCTTAGCGGGGGGACCTACGAGCAGTACTTC
16 | TRBJ2-6 | NA | TRBV7-6 | NA | CASSLEGISGANVLTF | TGTGCCAGCAGCTTAGAGGGGATCTCTGGGGCCAACGTCCTGACTTTC
18 | TRBJ2-7 | NA | TRBV15 | NA | CATSPSWVDSAGLYEQYF | TGTGCCACCAGCCCGTCTTGGGTTGACAGTGCCGGGCTCTACGAGCAGTACTTC
16 | TRBJ1-5 | few | TRBV7-2 | NA | CASSLSQGGSGQPQHF | TGTGCCAGCAGCTTAAGCCAGGGAGGAAGTGGTCAGCCCCAGCATTTT
15 | TRBJ2-1 | NA | TRBV11-2 | NA | CASSPERGSYNEQFF | TGTGCCAGCAGCCCAGAGAGGGGGTCCTACAATGAGCAGTTCTTC
16 | TRBJ2-1 | NA | TRBV19 | NA | CASSNSRGASRNEQFF | TGTGCCAGTAGTAATTCCCGCGGGGCGAGTCGTAATGAGCAGTTCTTC
14 | TRBJ2-3 | NA | TRBV19 | TRBD1 | CASSIGQGTDTQYF | TGTGCCAGTAGTATTGGACAGGGAACAGATACGCAGTATTTT
15 | TRBJ2-7 | NA | TRBV6-2/TRBV6-3 | TRBD1 | CASSSSGQGAYEQYF | TGTGCCAGCAGTTCCTCGGGACAGGGGGCCTACGAGCAGTACTTC
13 | TRBJ2-7 | NA | TRBV28 | NA | CASILSGAGEQYF | TGTGCCAGCATCCTCTCAGGGGCGGGTGAGCAGTACTTC
13 | TRBJ2-1 | once | TRBV10-3 | TRBD2 | CASWVSGRNEQFF | TGTGCCTCTTGGGTTAGCGGGAGAAATGAGCAGTTCTTC
14 | TRBJ1-4 | NA | TRBV7-9 | TRBD1 | CASSRRTGSEKLFF | TGTGCCAGCAGCCGGAGGACAGGGAGTGAAAAACTGTTTTTT
14 | TRBJ1-3 | NA | TRBV5-1 | NA | CASSSDSSGNTIYF | TGCGCCAGCAGCTCCGACAGCTCTGGAAACACCATATATTTT
13 | TRBJ2-5 | NA | TRBV28 | NA | CASSFGPQETQYF | TGTGCCAGCAGTTTTGGACCTCAAGAGACCCAGTACTTC
15 | TRBJ2-1 | NA | TRBV6-5 | TRBD1 | CASTTGQGASGEQFF | TGTGCCAGCACAACTGGACAGGGGGCCTCGGGTGAGCAGTTCTTC
13 | TRBJ2-3 | NA | TRBV19 | NA | CASRAVVADTQYF | TGTGCCAGCCGGGCCGTAGTGGCAGATACGCAGTATTTT
15 | TRBJ1-1 | once | TRBV5-1 | NA | CASSLGSGTNTEAFF | TGCGCCAGCAGCTTGGGGTCCGGGACGAACACTGAAGCTTTCTTT
18 | TRBJ2-6 | NA | TRBV4-3 | TRBD2 | CASSSQEVAGTGANVLTF | TGCGCCAGCAGCAGTCAGGAGGTAGCGGGAACTGGGGCCAACGTCCTGACTTTC
14 | TRBJ2-7 | NA | TRBV7-3 | NA | CASSRDGISYEQYF | TGTGCCAGCAGCCGGGACGGGATCTCCTACGAGCAGTACTTC
15 | TRBJ1-4 | once | TRBV27 | TRBD1 | CASSLATGANEKLFF | TGTGCCAGCAGTCTAGCGACAGGGGCAAATGAAAAACTGTTTTTT
13 | TRBJ2-5 | NA | TRBV3-1/TRBV3-2 | TRBD1 | CASSRQGWETQYF | TGTGCCAGCAGTAGACAGGGCTGGGAGACCCAGTACTTC
16 | TRBJ1-5 | once | TRBV7-2 | NA | CASSLEGTNSNQPQHF | TGTGCCAGCAGCTTAGAGGGGACAAATAGCAATCAGCCCCAGCATTTT
17 | TRBJ2-2 | NA | TRBV3-1/TRBV3-2 | TRBD1 | CASSQDARGLGTGELFF | TGTGCCAGCAGCCAAGACGCCAGGGGGCTAGGCACCGGGGAGCTGTTTTTT
13 | TRBJ2-7 | NA | TRBV12-3/TRBV12-4 | NA | CASPKLVCYEQYF | TGTGCCAGCCCGAAGCTAGTTTGTTACGAGCAGTACTTC
13 | TRBJ2-7 | NA | TRBV9 | TRBD2 | CASSAGTTYEQYF | TGTGCCAGCAGCGCCGGGACTACCTACGAGCAGTACTTC
15 | TRBJ1-5 | NA | TRBV9 | NA | CASSANINSNQPQHF | TGTGCCAGCAGCGCCAATATAAATAGCAATCAGCCCCAGCATTTT
15 | TRBJ2-7 | NA | TRBV6-5 | NA | CASSPLDSDLDEQYF | TGTGCCAGCAGTCCTCTGGACAGCGACCTTGACGAGCAGTACTTC
16 | TRBJ2-5 | NA | TRBV30 | NA | CAWSGGSPQGQETQYF | TGTGCCTGGAGTGGTGGGAGCCCTCAGGGCCAAGAGACCCAGTACTTC
15 | TRBJ1-5 | NA | TRBV2 | NA | CASSEVVAGNQPQHF | TGTGCCAGCAGTGAAGTAGTTGCAGGGAATCAGCCCCAGCATTTT
16 | TRBJ2-7 | NA | TRBV7-3 | TRBD1 | CASSLPSGTGPGEQYF | TGTGCCAGCAGCCTCCCATCCGGGACAGGTCCGGGCGAGCAGTACTTC
13 | TRBJ1-1 | NA | TRBV5-1 | TRBD1 | CAPWTGSFTEAFF | TGCGCCCCCTGGACAGGGTCTTTCACTGAAGCTTTCTTT
16 | TRBJ2-2 | once | TRBV2 | TRBD2 | CASSALAGAGTGELFF | TGTGCCAGCAGTGCGCTAGCGGGAGCGGGCACCGGGGAGCTGTTTTTT
16 | TRBJ2-3 | NA | TRBV29-1 | NA | CSVEEGTEPGGDTQYF | TGCAGCGTTGAAGAGGGGACTGAGCCTGGGGGAGATACGCAGTATTTT
16 | TRBJ2-7 | NA | TRBV27 | TRBD2 | CASSFQTSGPTYEQYF | TGTGCCAGCAGTTTCCAGACTAGCGGTCCTACCTACGAGCAGTACTTC